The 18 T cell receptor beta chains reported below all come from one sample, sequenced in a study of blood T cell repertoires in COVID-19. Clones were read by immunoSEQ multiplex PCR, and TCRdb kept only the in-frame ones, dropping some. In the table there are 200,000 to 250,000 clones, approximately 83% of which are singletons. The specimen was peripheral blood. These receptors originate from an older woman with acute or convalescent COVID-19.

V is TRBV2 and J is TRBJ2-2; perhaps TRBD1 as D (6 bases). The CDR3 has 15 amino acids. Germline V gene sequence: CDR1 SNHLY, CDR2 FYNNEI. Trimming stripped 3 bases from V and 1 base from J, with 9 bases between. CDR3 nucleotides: TGTGCCAGCAGTGATTACAGGGTGAACACCGGGGAGCTGTTTTTT. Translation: CASSDYRVNTGELFF. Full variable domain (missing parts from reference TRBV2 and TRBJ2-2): EPEVTQTPSHQVTQMGQEVILRCVPISNHLYFYWYRQILGQKVEFLVSFYNNEISEKSEIFDDQFSVERPDGSNFTLKIRSTKLEDSAMYFCASSDYRVNTGELFFGEGSRLTVL.

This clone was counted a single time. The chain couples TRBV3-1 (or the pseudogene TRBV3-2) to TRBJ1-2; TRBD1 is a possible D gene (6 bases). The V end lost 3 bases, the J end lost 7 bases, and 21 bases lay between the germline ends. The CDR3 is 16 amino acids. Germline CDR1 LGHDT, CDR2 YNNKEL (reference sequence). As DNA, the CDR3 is TGTGCCAGCAGCCAGAAGGGGGGGGGCGCATCTATTGGCTACACCTTC. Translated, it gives CASSQKGGGASIGYTF.

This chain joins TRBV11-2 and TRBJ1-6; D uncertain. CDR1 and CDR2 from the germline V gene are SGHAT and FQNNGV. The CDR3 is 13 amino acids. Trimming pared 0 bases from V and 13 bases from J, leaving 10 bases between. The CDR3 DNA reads TGTGCCAGCAGCTTAGATCCCCGGTCGCCCCTCCACTTT. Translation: CASSLDPRSPLHF.

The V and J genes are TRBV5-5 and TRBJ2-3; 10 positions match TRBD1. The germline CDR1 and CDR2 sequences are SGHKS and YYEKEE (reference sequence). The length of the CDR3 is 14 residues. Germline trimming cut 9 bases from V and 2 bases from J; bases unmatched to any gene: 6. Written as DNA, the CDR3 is TGTGCCACCCCGGGACAGGGGAACACAGATACGCAGTATTTT. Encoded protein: CATPGQGNTDTQYF.

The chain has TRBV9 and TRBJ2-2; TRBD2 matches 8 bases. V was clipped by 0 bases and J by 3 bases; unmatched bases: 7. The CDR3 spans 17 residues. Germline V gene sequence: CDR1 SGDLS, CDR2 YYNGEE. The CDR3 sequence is CASSVATGGGHTGELFF. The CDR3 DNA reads TGTGCCAGCAGCGTAGCTACGGGCGGGGGGCACACCGGGGAGCTGTTTTTT.

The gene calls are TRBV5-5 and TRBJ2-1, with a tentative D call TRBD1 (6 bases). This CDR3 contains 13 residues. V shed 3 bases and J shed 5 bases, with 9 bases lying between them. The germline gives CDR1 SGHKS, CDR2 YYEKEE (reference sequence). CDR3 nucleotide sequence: TGTGCCAGCAGCTGGGGGCCCGACAATGAGCAGTTCTTC. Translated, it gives CASSWGPDNEQFF.

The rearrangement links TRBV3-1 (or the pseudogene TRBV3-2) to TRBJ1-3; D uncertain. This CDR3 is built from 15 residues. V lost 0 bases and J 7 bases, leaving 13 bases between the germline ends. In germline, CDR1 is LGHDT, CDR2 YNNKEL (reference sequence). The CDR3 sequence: CASSQEFGVENTIYF. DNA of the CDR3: TGTGCCAGCAGCCAAGAGTTCGGGGTTGAGAACACCATATATTTT.

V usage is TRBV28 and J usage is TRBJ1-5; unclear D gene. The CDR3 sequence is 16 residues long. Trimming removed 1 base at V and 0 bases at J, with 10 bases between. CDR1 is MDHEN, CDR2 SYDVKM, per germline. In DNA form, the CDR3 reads TGTGCCAGCAGTTTATATGGCAGTTATAGCAATCAGCCCCAGCATTTT. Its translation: CASSLYGSYSNQPQHF.

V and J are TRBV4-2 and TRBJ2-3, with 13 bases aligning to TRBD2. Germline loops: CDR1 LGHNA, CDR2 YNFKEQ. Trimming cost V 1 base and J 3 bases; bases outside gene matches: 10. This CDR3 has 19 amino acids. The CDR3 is CASSQVVTSGGAGTDTQYF. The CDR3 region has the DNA TGTGCCAGCAGCCAAGTTGTTACTAGCGGGGGGGCTGGGACAGATACGCAGTATTTT.

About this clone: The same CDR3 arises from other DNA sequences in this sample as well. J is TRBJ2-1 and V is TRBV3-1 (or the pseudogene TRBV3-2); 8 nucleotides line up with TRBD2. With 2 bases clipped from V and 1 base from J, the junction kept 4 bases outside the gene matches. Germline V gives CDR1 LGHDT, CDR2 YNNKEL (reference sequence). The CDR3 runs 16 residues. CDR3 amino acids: CASSQPSGGSYNEQFF. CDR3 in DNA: TGTGCCAGCAGCCAACCCAGCGGGGGATCCTACAATGAGCAGTTCTTC.

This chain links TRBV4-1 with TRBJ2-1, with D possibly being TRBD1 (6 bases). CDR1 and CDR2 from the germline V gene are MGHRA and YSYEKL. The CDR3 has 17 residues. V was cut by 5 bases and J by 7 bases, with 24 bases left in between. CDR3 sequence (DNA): TGCGCCAGCAGCTTCACGACAGGACCTCCCGTTAGGAATGAGCAGTTCTTC. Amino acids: CASSFTTGPPVRNEQFF.

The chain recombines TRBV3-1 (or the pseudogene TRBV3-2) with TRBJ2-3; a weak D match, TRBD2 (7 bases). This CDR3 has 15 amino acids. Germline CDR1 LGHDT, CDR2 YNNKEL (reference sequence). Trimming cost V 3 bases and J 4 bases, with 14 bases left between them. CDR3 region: CASSQGGRLSDTQYF. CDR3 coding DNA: TGTGCCAGCAGCCAGGGGGGGCGCCTCTCAGATACGCAGTATTTT.

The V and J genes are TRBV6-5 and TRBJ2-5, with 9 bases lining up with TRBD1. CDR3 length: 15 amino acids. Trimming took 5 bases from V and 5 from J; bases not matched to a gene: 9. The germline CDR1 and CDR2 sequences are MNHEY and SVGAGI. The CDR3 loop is CASSTTGGARETQYF. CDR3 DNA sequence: TGTGCCAGCAGTACTACAGGGGGCGCAAGGGAGACCCAGTACTTC.

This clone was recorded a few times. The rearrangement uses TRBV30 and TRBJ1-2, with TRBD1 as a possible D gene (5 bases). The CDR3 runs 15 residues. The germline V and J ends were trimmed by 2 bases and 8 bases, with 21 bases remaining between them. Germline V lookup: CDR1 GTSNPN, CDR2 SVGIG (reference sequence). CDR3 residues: CAWSTPLRGDRGYTF. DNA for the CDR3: TGTGCCTGGAGTACGCCCTTACGGGGGGATAGGGGCTACACCTTC.

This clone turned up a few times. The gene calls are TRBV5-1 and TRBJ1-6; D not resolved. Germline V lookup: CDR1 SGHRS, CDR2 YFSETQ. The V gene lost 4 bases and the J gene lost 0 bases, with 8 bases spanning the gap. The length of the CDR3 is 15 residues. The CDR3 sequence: CASSPSSSYNSPLHF. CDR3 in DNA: TGCGCCAGCAGCCCCTCCAGCTCCTATAATTCACCCCTCCACTTT.

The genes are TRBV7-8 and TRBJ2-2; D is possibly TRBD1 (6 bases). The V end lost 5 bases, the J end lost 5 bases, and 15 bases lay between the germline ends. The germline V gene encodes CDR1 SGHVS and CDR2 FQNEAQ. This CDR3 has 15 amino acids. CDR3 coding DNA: TGTGCCAGCAGCCTTAGGACAGACCTTACCGGGGAGCTGTTTTTT. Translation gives CASSLRTDLTGELFF.

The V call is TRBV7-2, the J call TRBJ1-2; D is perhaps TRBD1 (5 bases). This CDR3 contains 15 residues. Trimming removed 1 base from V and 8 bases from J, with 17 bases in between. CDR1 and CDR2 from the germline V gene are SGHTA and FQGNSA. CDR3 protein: CASSLVSRQGGGYTF. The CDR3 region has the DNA TGTGCCAGCAGCTTAGTTTCTAGGCAGGGAGGCGGCTACACCTTC.

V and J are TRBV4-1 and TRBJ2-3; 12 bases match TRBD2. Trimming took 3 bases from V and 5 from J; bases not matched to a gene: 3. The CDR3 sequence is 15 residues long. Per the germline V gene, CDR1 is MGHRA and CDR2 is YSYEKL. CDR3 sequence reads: CASSQLAGGRDTQYF. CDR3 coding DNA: TGCGCCAGCAGCCAGCTAGCGGGGGGGAGAGATACGCAGTATTTT.